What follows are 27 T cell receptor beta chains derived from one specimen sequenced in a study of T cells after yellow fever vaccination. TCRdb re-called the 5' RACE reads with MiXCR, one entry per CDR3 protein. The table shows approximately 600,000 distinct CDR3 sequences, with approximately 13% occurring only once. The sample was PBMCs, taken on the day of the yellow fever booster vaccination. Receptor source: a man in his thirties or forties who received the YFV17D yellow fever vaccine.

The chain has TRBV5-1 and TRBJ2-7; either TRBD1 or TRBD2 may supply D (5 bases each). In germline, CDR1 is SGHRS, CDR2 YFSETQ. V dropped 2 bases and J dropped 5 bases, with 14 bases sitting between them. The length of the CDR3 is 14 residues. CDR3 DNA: TGCGCCAGCAGCTTAGGACACCGAGGGGACGAGCAGTACTTC. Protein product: CASSLGHRGDEQYF.

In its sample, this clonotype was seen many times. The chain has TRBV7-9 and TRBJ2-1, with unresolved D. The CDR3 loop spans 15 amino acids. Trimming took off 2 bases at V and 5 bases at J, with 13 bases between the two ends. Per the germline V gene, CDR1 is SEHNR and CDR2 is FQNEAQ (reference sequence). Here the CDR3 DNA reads TGTGCCAGCAGCTTAAATTTTGAGCCAAACAATGAGCAGTTCTTC. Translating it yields CASSLNFEPNNEQFF.

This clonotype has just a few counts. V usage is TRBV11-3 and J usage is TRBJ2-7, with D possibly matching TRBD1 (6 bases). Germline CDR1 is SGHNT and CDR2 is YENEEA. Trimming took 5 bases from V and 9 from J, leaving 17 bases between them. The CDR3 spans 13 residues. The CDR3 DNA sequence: TGTGCCAGCAGCGACAGGACGGACCCGTCGCAGTACTTC. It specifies CASSDRTDPSQYF.

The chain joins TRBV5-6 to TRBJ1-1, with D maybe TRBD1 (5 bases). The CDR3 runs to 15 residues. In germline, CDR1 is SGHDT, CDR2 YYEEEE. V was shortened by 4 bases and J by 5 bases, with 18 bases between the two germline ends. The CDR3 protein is CASSKWSGGRTEAFF. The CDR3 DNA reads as TGTGCCAGCAGCAAATGGAGCGGGGGACGGACTGAAGCTTTCTTT.

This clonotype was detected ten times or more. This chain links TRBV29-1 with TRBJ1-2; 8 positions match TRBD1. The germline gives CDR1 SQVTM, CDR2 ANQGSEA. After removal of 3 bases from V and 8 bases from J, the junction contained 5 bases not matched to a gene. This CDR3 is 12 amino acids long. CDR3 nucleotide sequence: TGCAGCGTTGATCCCGGACAGGGCGGCTACACCTTC. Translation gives CSVDPGQGGYTF.

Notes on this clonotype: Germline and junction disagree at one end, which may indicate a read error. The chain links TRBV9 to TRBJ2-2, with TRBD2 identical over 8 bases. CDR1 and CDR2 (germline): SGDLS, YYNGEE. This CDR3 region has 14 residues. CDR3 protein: CASSESGSTAELFF. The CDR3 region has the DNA TGTGCCAGCAGCGAGAGCGGGAGCACCGCGGAGCTGTTTTTT.

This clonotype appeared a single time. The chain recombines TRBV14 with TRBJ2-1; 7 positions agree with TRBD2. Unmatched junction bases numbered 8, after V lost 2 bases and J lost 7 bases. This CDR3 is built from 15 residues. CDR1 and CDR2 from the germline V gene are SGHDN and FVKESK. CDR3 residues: CASSQHGLAENEQFF. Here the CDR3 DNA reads TGTGCCAGCAGCCAACACGGGCTAGCGGAAAATGAGCAGTTCTTC. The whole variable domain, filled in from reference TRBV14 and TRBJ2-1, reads EAGVTQFPSHSVIEKGQTVTLRCDPISGHDNLYWYRRVMGKEIKFLLHFVKESKQDESGMPNNRFLAERTGGTYSTLKVQPAELEDSGVYFCASSQHGLAENEQFFGPGTRLTVL.

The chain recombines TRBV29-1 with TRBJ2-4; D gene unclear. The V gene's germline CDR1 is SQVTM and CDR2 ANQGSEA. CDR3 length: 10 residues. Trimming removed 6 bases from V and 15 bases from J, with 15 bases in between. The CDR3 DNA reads TGCAGCGTGTCGACTCCCACGGGGTACTTC. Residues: CSVSTPTGYF.

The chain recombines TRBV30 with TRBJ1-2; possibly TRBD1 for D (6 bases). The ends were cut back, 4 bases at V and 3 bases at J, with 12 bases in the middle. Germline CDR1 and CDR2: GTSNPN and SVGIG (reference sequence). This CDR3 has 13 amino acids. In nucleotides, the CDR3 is TGTGCCTGGAAGGAAGGGGGTGACTATGGCTACACCTTC. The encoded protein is CAWKEGGDYGYTF.

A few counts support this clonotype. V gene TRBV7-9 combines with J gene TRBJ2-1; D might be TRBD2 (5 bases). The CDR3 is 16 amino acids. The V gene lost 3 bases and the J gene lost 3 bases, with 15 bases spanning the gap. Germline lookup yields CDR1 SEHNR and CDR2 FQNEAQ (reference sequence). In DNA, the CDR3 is TGTGCCAGCAGCTTTCTAGCCAGTCCCATCTACAATGAGCAGTTCTTC. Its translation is CASSFLASPIYNEQFF.

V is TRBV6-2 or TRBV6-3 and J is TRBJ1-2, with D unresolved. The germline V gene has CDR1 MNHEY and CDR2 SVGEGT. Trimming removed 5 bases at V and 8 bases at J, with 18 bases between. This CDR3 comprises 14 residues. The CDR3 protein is CASSTYGRTRGYTF. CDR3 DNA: TGTGCCAGCAGTACGTACGGACGGACGAGAGGCTACACCTTC.

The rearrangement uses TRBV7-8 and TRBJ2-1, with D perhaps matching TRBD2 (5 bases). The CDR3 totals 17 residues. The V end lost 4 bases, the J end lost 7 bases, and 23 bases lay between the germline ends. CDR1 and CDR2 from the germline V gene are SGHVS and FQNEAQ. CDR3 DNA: TGTGCCAGCAGCTCCGGCCGTTTCGCGGGTCTTCGGAATGAGCAGTTCTTC. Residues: CASSSGRFAGLRNEQFF.

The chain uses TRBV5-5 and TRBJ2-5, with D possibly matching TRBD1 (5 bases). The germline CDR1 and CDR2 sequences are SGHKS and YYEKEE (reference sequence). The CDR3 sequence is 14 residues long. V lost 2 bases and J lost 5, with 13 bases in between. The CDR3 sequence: CASSFQGSEETQYF. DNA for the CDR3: TGTGCCAGCAGCTTTCAGGGTTCTGAGGAGACCCAGTACTTC.

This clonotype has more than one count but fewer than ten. The CDR3 protein is CASSLSGMTGELFF. The CDR3 DNA reads TGTGCCAGCAGCTTAAGCGGGATGACCGGGGAGCTGTTTTTT. The chain couples TRBV7-9 to TRBJ2-2; 7 bases line up with TRBD2. The CDR3 runs 14 residues. Germline V gene sequence: CDR1 SEHNR, CDR2 FQNEAQ (reference sequence). V lost 2 bases to trimming and J lost 5 bases; unmatched junction nucleotides: 2.

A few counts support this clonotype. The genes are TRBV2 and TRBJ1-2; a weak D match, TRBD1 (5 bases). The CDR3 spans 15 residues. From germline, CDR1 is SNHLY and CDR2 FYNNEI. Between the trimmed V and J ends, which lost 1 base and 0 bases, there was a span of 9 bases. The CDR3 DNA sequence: TGTGCCAGCAGTGAAGTGGGGCAATCTAACTATGGCTACACCTTC. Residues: CASSEVGQSNYGYTF. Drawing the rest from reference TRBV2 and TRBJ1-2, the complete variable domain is EPEVTQTPSHQVTQMGQEVILRCVPISNHLYFYWYRQILGQKVEFLVSFYNNEISEKSEIFDDQFSVERPDGSNFTLKIRSTKLEDSAMYFCASSEVGQSNYGYTFGSGTRLTVV.

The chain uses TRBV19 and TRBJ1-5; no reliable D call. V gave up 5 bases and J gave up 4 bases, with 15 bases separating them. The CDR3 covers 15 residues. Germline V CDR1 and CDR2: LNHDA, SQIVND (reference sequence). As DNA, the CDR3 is TGTGCCAGTAGTCCCATAAATAAAGGAAATCAGCCCCAGCATTTT. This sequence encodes CASSPINKGNQPQHF. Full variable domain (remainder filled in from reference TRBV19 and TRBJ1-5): DGGITQSPKYLFRKEGQNVTLSCEQNLNHDAMYWYRQDPGQGLRLIYYSQIVNDFQKGDIAEGYSVSREKKESFPLTVTSAQKNPTAFYLCASSPINKGNQPQHFGDGTRLSIL.

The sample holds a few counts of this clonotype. The CDR3 DNA sequence: TGCGCCAGCAGCTCCCCGGGACTAGCGTTGTATGAGCAGTTCTTC. It codes for CASSSPGLALYEQFF. This chain links TRBV5-1 with TRBJ2-1; 10 bases map to TRBD2. V lost 3 bases to trimming and J lost 8 bases; unmatched junction nucleotides: 8. This CDR3 spans 15 amino acids. Germline V CDR1 and CDR2: SGHRS, YFSETQ.

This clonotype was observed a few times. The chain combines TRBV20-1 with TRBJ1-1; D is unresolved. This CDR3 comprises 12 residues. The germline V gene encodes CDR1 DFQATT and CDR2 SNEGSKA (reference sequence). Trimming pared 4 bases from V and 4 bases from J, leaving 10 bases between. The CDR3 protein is CSAKRIATEAFF. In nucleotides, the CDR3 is TGCAGTGCTAAAAGGATCGCCACTGAAGCTTTCTTT.

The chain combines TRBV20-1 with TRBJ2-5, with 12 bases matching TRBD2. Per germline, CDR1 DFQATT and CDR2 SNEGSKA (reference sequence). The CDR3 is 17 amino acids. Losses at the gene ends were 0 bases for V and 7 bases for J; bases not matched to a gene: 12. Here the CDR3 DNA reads TGCAGTGCTAGAGATATGGGTCTAGCGGGAGGGCAGGGGACCCAGTACTTC. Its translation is CSARDMGLAGGQGTQYF.

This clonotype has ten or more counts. The CDR3 nucleotides read TGCAGCGGGGGGCCGGGACTACAAGTCAATGAGCAGTTCTTC. It is translated as CSGGPGLQVNEQFF. The chain uses TRBV29-1 and TRBJ2-1, with D tentatively TRBD2 (7 bases). V lost 7 bases and J lost 6, with 19 bases in between. The CDR3 has 14 residues. Germline V gives CDR1 SQVTM, CDR2 ANQGSEA.

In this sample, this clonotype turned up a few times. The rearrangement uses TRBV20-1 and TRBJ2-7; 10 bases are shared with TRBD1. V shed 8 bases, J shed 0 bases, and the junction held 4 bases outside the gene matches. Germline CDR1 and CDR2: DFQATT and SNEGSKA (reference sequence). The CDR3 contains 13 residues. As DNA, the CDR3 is TGCAGTTGCCGACAGGGGGCCTCCTACGAGCAGTACTTC. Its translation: CSCRQGASYEQYF.

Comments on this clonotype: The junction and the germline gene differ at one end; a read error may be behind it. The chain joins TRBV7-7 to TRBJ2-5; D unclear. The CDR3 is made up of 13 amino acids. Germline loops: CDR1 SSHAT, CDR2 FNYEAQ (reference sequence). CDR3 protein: CASSPARGETQYF. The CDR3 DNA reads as TGTGCTAGCAGCCCGGCCCGAGGAGAGACCCAGTACTTC.

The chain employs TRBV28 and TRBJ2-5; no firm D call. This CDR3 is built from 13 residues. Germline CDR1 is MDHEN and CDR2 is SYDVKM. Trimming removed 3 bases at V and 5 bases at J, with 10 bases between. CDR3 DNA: TGTGCCAGCAGTTTTCCGCCTCTGGAGACCCAGTACTTC. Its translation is CASSFPPLETQYF.

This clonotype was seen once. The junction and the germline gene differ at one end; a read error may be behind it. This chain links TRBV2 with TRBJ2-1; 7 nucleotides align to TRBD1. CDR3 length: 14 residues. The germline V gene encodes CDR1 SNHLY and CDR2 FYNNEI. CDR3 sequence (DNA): TGTGCCAACAGTGCTTTGATCCCCGGGACAGCGGTGTTCTTC. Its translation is CANSALIPGTAVFF. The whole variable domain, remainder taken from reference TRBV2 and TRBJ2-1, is EPEVTQTPSHQVTQMGQEVILRCVPISNHLYFYWYRQILGQKVEFLVSFYNNEISEKSEIFDDQFSVERPDGSNFTLKIRSTKLEDSAMYFCANSALIPGTAVFFGPGTRLTVL.

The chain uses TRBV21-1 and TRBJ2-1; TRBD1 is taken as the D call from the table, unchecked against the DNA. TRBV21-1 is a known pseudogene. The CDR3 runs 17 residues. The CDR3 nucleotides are TGTGCCAGCAACGGTCTCGCACAAACAGGGATCTTCTATGAGCAGTTCTTC. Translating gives CASNGLAQTGIFYEQFF.

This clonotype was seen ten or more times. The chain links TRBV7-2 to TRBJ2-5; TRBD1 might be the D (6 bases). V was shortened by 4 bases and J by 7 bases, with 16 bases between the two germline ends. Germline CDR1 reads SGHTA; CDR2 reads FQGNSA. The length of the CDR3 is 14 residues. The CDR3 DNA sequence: TGTGCCAGCAGCTCCCCCCAGGGGAAGGGGACCCAGTACTTC. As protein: CASSSPQGKGTQYF.

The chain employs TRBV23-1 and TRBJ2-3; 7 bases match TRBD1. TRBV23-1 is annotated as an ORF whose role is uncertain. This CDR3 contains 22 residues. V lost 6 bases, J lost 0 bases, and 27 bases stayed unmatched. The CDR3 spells CASRSNGEGAQGVALSTDTQYF. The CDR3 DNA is TGCGCCAGCAGATCAAACGGTGAAGGGGCGCAGGGGGTAGCACTCAGCACAGATACGCAGTATTTT.